Included here is one T cell receptor (beta chain) sequence, with context. Its antigen remains unidentified. The data belong to a study of post-analysis software for immune sequencing data. General study points: Patients used several TRBV segments, including TRBV5-6, TRBV5-1 and TRBV20-1, more often than controls.

The CDR3 runs to 14 residues. Looked up from germline, CDR1 is SGHTA and CDR2 is FQGTGA. Built from TCR beta cDNA, the libraries had unique molecular identifiers in them. TCRdb re-derived calls from the PCR reads in MiXCR, one entry per CDR3 protein. The sample lists 600,000 to 750,000 distinct CDR3 sequences; around 60% were seen once. This chain links TRBV7-3 with TRBJ2-5, with 9 positions matching TRBD2. Judging by the DNA end, TRBJ2-7 fits better; the J call may be wrong. The sequenced material came from blood. This sequence originates from a girl aged 2 to 10 with multiple sclerosis. The CDR3 DNA reads TGTGCCAGCAGCTCCAGCGGGAGGTTTGGCGAGCAGTACTTC. This gives the protein CASSSSGRFGEQYF.